Included here is one T cell receptor beta chain sequence, with context. This specimen comes from a study of cytomegalovirus exposure and HLA in healthy donors. Germline V gene data show CDR1 as GTSNPN and CDR2 as SVGIG (reference sequence). This CDR3 has 13 amino acids. Trimming pared 0 bases from V and 7 bases from J, leaving 10 bases between. PCR primers comprised 60 Vbeta and 13 Jbeta primers. Assay used: immunoSEQ multiplex PCR; TCRdb lists only in-frame clones, some missing. This table has some 700 clones, approximately 55% appearing once. The chain recombines TRBV30 with TRBJ1-5; the D is unclear. The TCR originated in a man aged 40-50 years in good health and CMV-seronegative. Sequenced input: PBMCs. The CDR3 DNA sequence: TGTGCCTGGAGTGTGGAGTCAAGCCAGCCCCAGCATTTT. Amino acids: CAWSVESSQPQHF.